The clone carrying this TCR beta chain was seen more than once but under ten times. Its antigen remains unidentified. This sample stems from a study of metastatic and nonmetastatic thyroid tumors. In the study overall: Repertoires from malignant and benign thyroid patients were compared across blood and tumor or nodule tissue.

Thyroid surgery was preceded by no treatment in any patient. As handled by the study authors: A distant-metastasis classifier for papillary thyroid cancer was built using CDR3 differences across clinicopathological groups. Via MiXCR, TCRdb re-called the PCR reads. The V and J calls and clone size come from TCRdb's table, not from the authors' own analysis. Among 3,200 or so clones listed, around 33% were seen once. Study-wide points: Across blood and tumor, TCR beta diversity in malignant thyroid tumors was reportedly significantly higher than in benign nodules.

The ends lost 0 bases at V and 7 bases at J; junction bases unmatched: 1. This CDR3 spans 14 amino acids. The germline gives CDR1 SGHRS, CDR2 YFSETQ. The V and J genes are TRBV5-1 and TRBJ1-4, with TRBD1 matching 9 bases. Sequences were obtained from adjacent normal tissue. This TCR was sampled from a female donor with papillary thyroid cancer or a benign thyroid nodule (not recorded which). Some clones in this sample may be carry-over from other donors' samples. The CDR3 is CASSLVTGGEKLFF. Here the CDR3 DNA reads TGCGCCAGCAGCTTGGTGACAGGGGGTGAAAAACTGTTTTTT. The complete variable domain, with remaining parts taken from reference TRBV5-1 and TRBJ1-4, reads KAGVTQTPRYLIKTRGQQVTLSCSPISGHRSVSWYQQTPGQGLQFLFEYFSETQRNKGNFPGRFSGRQFSNSRSEMNVSTLELGDSALYLCASSLVTGGEKLFFGSGTQLSVL.